The clone carrying this TCR beta chain was picked up many times. What it binds is not known. The ends were cut back, 4 bases at V and 4 bases at J, with 13 bases in the middle. Germline V gene sequence: CDR1 LGHNA, CDR2 YSLEER. This CDR3 region has 14 residues. The data are from a study of T-cell memory formation after mild COVID-19. Findings and caveats of the study: Clones that contracted from day 15 to 85 were balanced CD4/CD8, while later expanders leaned CD4+.

TCRalpha and TCRbeta libraries used 5'RACE with constant-segment primers and UMIs. TCRdb re-called the 5' RACE reads with MiXCR, one entry per CDR3 protein. Seen here are approximately 12,000 distinct CDR3 sequences, more than 12% observed once, and the top ten hold around three fifths. The sequence came from a man between 18 and 29 years old who had mild COVID-19 (a few samples of this study predate the infection). Cell type and time point are not known. The chain links TRBV4-3 to TRBJ2-5; maybe TRBD1 (5 bases). Sequencing was done on a sample of PBMCs or a T cell subset sorted from them (not recorded which). The DNA for the CDR3 is TGCGCCAGCAGCCCGCAGGGTCCCTCAGAGACCCAGTACTTC. Amino acid sequence: CASSPQGPSETQYF.